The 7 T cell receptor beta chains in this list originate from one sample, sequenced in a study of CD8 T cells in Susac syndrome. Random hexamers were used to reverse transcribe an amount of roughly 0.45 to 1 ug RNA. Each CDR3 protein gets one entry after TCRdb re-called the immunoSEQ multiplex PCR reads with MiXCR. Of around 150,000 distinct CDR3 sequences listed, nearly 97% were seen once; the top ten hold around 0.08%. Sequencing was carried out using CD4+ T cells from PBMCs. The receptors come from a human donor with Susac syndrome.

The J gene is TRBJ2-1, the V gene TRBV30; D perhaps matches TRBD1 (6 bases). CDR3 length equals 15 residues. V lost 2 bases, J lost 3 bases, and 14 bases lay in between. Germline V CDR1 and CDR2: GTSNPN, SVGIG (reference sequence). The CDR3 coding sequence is TGTGCCTGGAGTACAGAGGGGGAGTGCTACAATGAGCAGTTCTTC. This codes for CAWSTEGECYNEQFF.

In DNA, the CDR3 is TGTGCCAGCAGCCAAGTCCGGGCCAGGGGTGAGACCCAGTACTTC. Translating gives CASSQVRARGETQYF. The gene calls are TRBV3-1 and TRBJ2-5; TRBD1 is a possible D gene (6 bases). V was clipped by 1 base and J by 5 bases, with 14 bases between them. Per the germline V gene, CDR1 is LGHDT and CDR2 is YNNKEL (reference sequence). This CDR3 contains 15 residues.

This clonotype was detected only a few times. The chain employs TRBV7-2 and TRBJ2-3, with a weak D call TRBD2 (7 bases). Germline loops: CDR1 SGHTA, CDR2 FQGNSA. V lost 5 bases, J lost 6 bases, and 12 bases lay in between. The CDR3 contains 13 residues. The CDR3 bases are TGTGCCAGCAGCCCCGAGGGGGGGGATACGCAGTATTTT. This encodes CASSPEGGDTQYF.

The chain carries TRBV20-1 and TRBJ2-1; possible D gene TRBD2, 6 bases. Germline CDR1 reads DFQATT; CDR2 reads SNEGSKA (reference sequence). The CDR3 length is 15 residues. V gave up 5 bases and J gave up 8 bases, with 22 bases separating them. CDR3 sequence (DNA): TGCAGTGCTCCCCTAACTAGCACGGGCAGCGATGAGCAGTTCTTC. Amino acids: CSAPLTSTGSDEQFF.

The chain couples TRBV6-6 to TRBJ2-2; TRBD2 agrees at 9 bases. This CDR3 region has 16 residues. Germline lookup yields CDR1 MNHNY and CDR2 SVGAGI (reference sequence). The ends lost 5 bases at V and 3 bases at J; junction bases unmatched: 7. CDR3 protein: CASSGSAGGHTGELFF. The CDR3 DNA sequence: TGTGCCAGCAGTGGATCAGCGGGAGGACACACCGGGGAGCTGTTTTTT.

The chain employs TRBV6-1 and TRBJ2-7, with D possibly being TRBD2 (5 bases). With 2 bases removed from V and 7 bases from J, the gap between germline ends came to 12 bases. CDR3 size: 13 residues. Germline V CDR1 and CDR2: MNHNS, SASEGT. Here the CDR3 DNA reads TGTGCCAGCAGTGAAAGAGGGAGCCGGGAGCAGTACTTC. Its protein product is CASSERGSREQYF.

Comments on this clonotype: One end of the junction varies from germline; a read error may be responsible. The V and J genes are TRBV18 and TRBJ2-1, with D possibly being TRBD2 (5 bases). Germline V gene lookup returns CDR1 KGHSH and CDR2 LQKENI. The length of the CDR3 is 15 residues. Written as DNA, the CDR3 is TGTGCCTGCTCCTCATGGGAGAGCTCCTACAATGAGCAGTTCTTC. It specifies CACSSWESSYNEQFF.